The 25 T cell receptor beta chains listed next were all sequenced from one sample in a study of T cells expressing NK-cell markers. TCRdb processed the 5' RACE reads again and assigns one entry to each CDR3 protein, with no DNA. Its table records 450,000 to 600,000 distinct CDR3 sequences. What was sequenced was blood T cells: a sorted CD56 or NKG2C T cell subset, CD4+ or CD8+ T cells, or bulk PBMC T cells (not recorded which). These receptors were collected from a man between 18 and 35 years old in good health.

The rearrangement uses TRBV24-1 and TRBJ1-1. Germline-derived CDR1 and CDR2 are KGHDR and SFDVKD. The CDR3 is made up of 12 amino acids. The CDR3 reads CATADGYTEAFF.

This chain links TRBV20-1 with TRBJ1-1. Germline V gives CDR1 DFQATT, CDR2 SNEGSKA (reference sequence). The CDR3 covers 16 residues. The CDR3 reads CSANLAMGAMNTEAFF.

V and J are TRBV12-3 or TRBV12-4 and TRBJ2-5. CDR3 length equals 13 residues. The CDR3: CASTLGVRETQYF.

V usage is TRBV5-1 and J usage is TRBJ1-5; checking the TCRdb D call of TRBD1 is not possible without DNA. There are 15 residues in the CDR3. Looked up from germline, CDR1 is SGHRS and CDR2 is YFSETQ. The CDR3 loop reads CASSLGPRGLQPQHF.

The chain links TRBV30 to TRBJ2-7. Germline values: CDR1 GTSNPN, CDR2 SVGIG (reference sequence). The CDR3 is made up of 12 amino acids. The CDR3 sequence is CAWSGHGAEQYF. Full variable domain (remainder filled in from reference TRBV30 and TRBJ2-7): SQTIHQWPATLVQPVGSPLSLECTVEGTSNPNLYWYRQAAGRGLQLLFYSVGIGQISSEVPQNLSASRPQDRQFILSSKKLLLSDSGFYLCAWSGHGAEQYFGPGTRLTVT.

The genes are TRBV11-2 and TRBJ1-2; without DNA, the TCRdb call of TRBD1 cannot be checked. Germline assignment: CDR1 SGHAT and CDR2 FQNNGV. The CDR3 runs to 15 residues. The CDR3 sequence is CASSSLTRARLSLTF.

The chain uses TRBV7-8 and TRBJ2-7; TCRdb gives TRBD2 as the D gene, but with no DNA this cannot be confirmed. CDR3 size: 18 residues. In germline, CDR1 is SGHVS, CDR2 FQNEAQ. This CDR3 reads CASSGPGLAGVLSYEQYF.

The V and J genes are TRBV2 and TRBJ1-1; the TCRdb call, TRBD1, lacks DNA for checking. The germline V gene has CDR1 SNHLY and CDR2 FYNNEI. This CDR3 region has 13 residues. The CDR3 loop is CASSGQERPGAFF.

This chain connects TRBV9 to TRBJ2-7; TCRdb selects TRBD2, and the lack of DNA leaves this call unchecked. CDR3 length equals 13 residues. Germline CDR1 SGDLS, CDR2 YYNGEE. Here the CDR3 reads CASSVGGQGEQYF.

The V and J genes are TRBV6-1 and TRBJ1-6. In germline, CDR1 is MNHNS, CDR2 SASEGT. The CDR3 extends over 14 amino acids. The chain's CDR3 is CASSEAGSGSPLHF.

The chain recombines TRBV20-1 with TRBJ2-4. Germline V lookup: CDR1 DFQATT, CDR2 SNEGSKA (reference sequence). This CDR3 comprises 13 residues. The CDR3 spells CSARGLLTDIQYF.

V usage is TRBV6-5 and J usage is TRBJ1-1; no DNA is available, so the TRBD1 call from TCRdb remains unchecked. Looked up from germline, CDR1 is MNHEY and CDR2 is SVGAGI. This CDR3 contains 14 residues. The CDR3 reads CASSSPLTGTEAFF.

The chain joins TRBV24-1 to TRBJ2-4; the TCRdb D gene call, TRBD2, has no DNA to confirm it. Per the germline V gene, CDR1 is KGHDR and CDR2 is SFDVKD. This CDR3 has 11 amino acids. This chain's CDR3 is CATSASGIQYF.

The CDR3 reads CASSPVRGSTTDTQYF. The gene calls are TRBV3-1 and TRBJ2-3; TCRdb designates TRBD2, a call that cannot be tested without DNA. From germline, CDR1 is LGHDT and CDR2 YNNKEL (reference sequence). This CDR3 spans 16 amino acids.

The rearrangement links TRBV27 to TRBJ2-7; checking the TCRdb D call of TRBD1 is not possible without DNA. CDR1 and CDR2 from the germline V gene are MNHEY and SMNVEV (reference sequence). The CDR3 spans 15 residues. The chain's CDR3 is CASTPSGRTPYEQYF.

The chain carries TRBV27 and TRBJ2-5; with no DNA, the TCRdb D assignment of TRBD2 cannot be verified. This CDR3 comprises 15 residues. Germline CDR1 is MNHEY and CDR2 is SMNVEV (reference sequence). CDR3 loop: CASSLVSGKVETQYF.

V and J are TRBV2 and TRBJ2-3; with no DNA, the TCRdb D assignment of TRBD1 cannot be verified. CDR3 length: 15 amino acids. From germline, CDR1 is SNHLY and CDR2 FYNNEI. CDR3 sequence: CASSDGRDHADTQYF. The full variable domain, in which reference TRBV2 and TRBJ2-3 provide the parts outside the CDR3, is EPEVTQTPSHQVTQMGQEVILRCVPISNHLYFYWYRQILGQKVEFLVSFYNNEISEKSEIFDDQFSVERPDGSNFTLKIRSTKLEDSAMYFCASSDGRDHADTQYFGPGTRLTVL.

The rearrangement links TRBV12-3 or TRBV12-4 to TRBJ1-1; there is no DNA to check the TCRdb D call of TRBD1. The CDR3 extends over 17 amino acids. CDR3 in amino acids: CASSFKGQGGRGTEAFF.

The chain recombines TRBV5-1 with TRBJ2-3; TCRdb's D call, TRBD1, is unchecked because there is no DNA. Germline-derived CDR1 and CDR2 are SGHRS and YFSETQ. This CDR3 has 17 amino acids. Here the CDR3 reads CASSLGVLGADTDTQYF.

The CDR3 here is CASSLAGIPHEQYF. The rearrangement joins TRBV12-3 or TRBV12-4 to TRBJ2-7. The CDR3 runs 14 residues.

The rearrangement links TRBV7-6 to TRBJ2-5. Germline V gene lookup returns CDR1 SGHVS and CDR2 FNYEAQ. The CDR3 contains 14 residues. The CDR3 protein is CASGPDGSQETQYF. Variable domain in full (rest from reference TRBV7-6 and TRBJ2-5): GAGVSQSPRYKVTKRGQDVALRCDPISGHVSLYWYRQALGQGPEFLTYFNYEAQQDKSGLPNDRFSAERPEGSISTLTIQRTEQRDSAMYRCASGPDGSQETQYFGPGTRLLVL.

V and J are TRBV28 and TRBJ2-5; lacking DNA, the TRBD2 call made by TCRdb goes unchecked. Germline CDR1 is MDHEN and CDR2 is SYDVKM. This CDR3 comprises 15 residues. Here the CDR3 reads CASSPIGLDRETQYF.

This chain links TRBV9 with TRBJ1-3. The CDR3 totals 14 residues. Germline-derived CDR1 and CDR2 are SGDLS and YYNGEE. CDR3 sequence reads: CASSVGPTGNTIYF. Full variable domain (outside the CDR3, taken from reference TRBV9 and TRBJ1-3): DSGVTQTPKHLITATGQRVTLRCSPRSGDLSVYWYQQSLDQGLQFLIQYYNGEERAKGNILERFSAQQFPDLHSELNLSSLELGDSALYFCASSVGPTGNTIYFGEGSWLTVV.

This chain links TRBV20-1 with TRBJ1-2; as DNA is missing, the TRBD1 call by TCRdb cannot be tested. Germline V gene lookup returns CDR1 DFQATT and CDR2 SNEGSKA (reference sequence). The CDR3 spans 11 residues. The CDR3 sequence: CSVGSGHGYTF.

The chain uses TRBV20-1 and TRBJ2-7; TCRdb names TRBD2, which stays unverified in the absence of DNA. The CDR3 loop spans 15 amino acids. Germline V lookup: CDR1 DFQATT, CDR2 SNEGSKA (reference sequence). The CDR3 sequence is CSARAGLAGVWEQYF.